This T cell receptor beta chain comes out of a study of regulatory T cells in long-lasting Graves disease. This clonotype was observed many times. Assembly of TCR beta libraries relied on iRepertoire HTBI primers together with Arm-PCR of CDR3 regions. TCRdb re-derived calls from the multiplex PCR reads in MiXCR, one entry per CDR3 protein. The sample lists around 400,000 distinct CDR3 sequences; around 15% were seen once. The trim removed 3 bases at V and 10 bases at J, leaving 12 bases unmatched. Germline CDR1 is SGHTA and CDR2 is FQGNSA. The CDR3 is 16 amino acids. Regarding time point: newly diagnosed GD, antithyroid drugs for less than 3 months. There was RNA extracted from PBMCs, and the TCR library was made from it.

This specimen consisted of peripheral blood mononuclear cells (PBMCs), obtained at new diagnosis, from a patient treated with antithyroid drugs. The chain uses TRBV7-2 and TRBJ2-4; TRBD2 matches at 10 bases. This clonotype was sampled from a female donor with Graves disease. CDR3 nucleotides: TGTGCCAGCAGCTTCCCCTCTCTAGCGGGAGATATAATTCAGTACTTC. This codes for CASSFPSLAGDIIQYF.